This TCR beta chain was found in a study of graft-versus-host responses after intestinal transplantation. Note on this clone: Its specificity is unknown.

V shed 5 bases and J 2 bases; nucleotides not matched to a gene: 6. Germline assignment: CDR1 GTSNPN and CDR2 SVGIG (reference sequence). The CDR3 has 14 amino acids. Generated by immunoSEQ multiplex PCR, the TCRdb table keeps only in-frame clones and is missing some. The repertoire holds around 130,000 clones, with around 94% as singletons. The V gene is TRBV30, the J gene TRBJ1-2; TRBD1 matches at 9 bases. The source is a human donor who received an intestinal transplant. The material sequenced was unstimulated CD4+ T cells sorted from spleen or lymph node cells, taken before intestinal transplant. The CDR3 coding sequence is TGTGCCTGGCCCGGCGGGACAGGGAACTATGGCTACACCTTC. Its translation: CAWPGGTGNYGYTF.